Listed below are T cell receptor beta chains from one sample, sequenced in a study of CD8+ T cells in alopecia areata. Profiling relied on immunoSEQ multiplex PCR, and the TCRdb table lists in-frame clones only, not all of them. The profile shows about 250,000 clones, under 80% of them singletons. The sample was CD4+ T cells sorted from blood, taken at week 0. The receptors here all came from a human donor with alopecia areata. Each CDR3 is given with its conserved first and last residue. Fields, in order: clone size, V gene, D gene, J gene, CDR3 protein, CDR3 DNA. A D gene is named only where the DNA matches it firmly. Clone size is given for some rows only: seen once, a few or many times, or a class if the clone is expanded.

clone size: .; V gene: TRBV5-1; D gene: TRBD1; J gene: TRBJ1-1; CDR3 protein: CASSSMRGQLLNTEAFF; CDR3 DNA: TGCGCCAGCAGCTCCATGAGGGGACAGCTATTGAACACTGAAGCTTTCTTT
clone size: .; V gene: TRBV30; D gene: TRBD1; J gene: TRBJ2-6; CDR3 protein: CAWRGQGPGANVLTF; CDR3 DNA: TGTGCCTGGAGGGGACAGGGCCCTGGGGCCAACGTCCTGACTTTC
clone size: few; V gene: TRBV7-8; D gene: TRBD1; J gene: TRBJ1-5; CDR3 protein: CASSSDRGGQPQHF; CDR3 DNA: TGTGCCAGCAGCTCGGACAGGGGTGGTCAGCCCCAGCATTTT
clone size: .; V gene: TRBV29-1; D gene: .; J gene: TRBJ1-5; CDR3 protein: CSVSRGGNQPQHF; CDR3 DNA: TGCAGCGTCTCCAGGGGAGGCAATCAGCCCCAGCATTTT
clone size: .; V gene: TRBV25-1; D gene: .; J gene: TRBJ2-5; CDR3 protein: CASSEMDERPETQYF; CDR3 DNA: TGTGCCAGCAGTGAAATGGACGAGCGCCCAGAGACCCAGTACTTC
clone size: .; V gene: TRBV5-6; D gene: .; J gene: TRBJ1-2; CDR3 protein: CASSTTGRHGYTF; CDR3 DNA: TGTGCCAGCAGCACCACGGGGCGACATGGCTACACCTTC
clone size: .; V gene: TRBV30; D gene: TRBD2; J gene: TRBJ2-7; CDR3 protein: CAWSVRLALSYEQYF; CDR3 DNA: TGTGCCTGGAGTGTACGACTAGCTTTATCGTACGAGCAGTACTTC
clone size: .; V gene: TRBV10-3; D gene: .; J gene: TRBJ2-3; CDR3 protein: CAISESTSGTDTQYF; CDR3 DNA: TGTGCCATCAGTGAGTCAACTAGTGGGACGGATACGCAGTATTTT
clone size: .; V gene: TRBV30; D gene: .; J gene: TRBJ1-1; CDR3 protein: CAWDRDGSNTEAFF; CDR3 DNA: TGTGCCTGGGACCGGGACGGGTCGAACACTGAAGCTTTCTTT
clone size: .; V gene: TRBV30; D gene: .; J gene: TRBJ1-2; CDR3 protein: CAWSVGYEGYTF; CDR3 DNA: TGTGCCTGGAGTGTCGGGTATGAAGGCTACACCTTC
clone size: .; V gene: TRBV5-6; D gene: .; J gene: TRBJ1-1; CDR3 protein: CASTAWGYTEAFF; CDR3 DNA: TGTGCCAGCACCGCCTGGGGGTACACTGAAGCTTTCTTT
clone size: .; V gene: TRBV7-7; D gene: TRBD1; J gene: TRBJ2-3; CDR3 protein: CASSSGTGADTQYF; CDR3 DNA: TGTGCTAGCAGCTCCGGGACAGGGGCAGATACGCAGTATTTT
clone size: .; V gene: TRBV19; D gene: .; J gene: TRBJ1-6; CDR3 protein: CASTPSLNSPLHF; CDR3 DNA: TGTGCCAGTACCCCCTCTTTGAATTCACCCCTCCACTTT
clone size: .; V gene: TRBV27; D gene: .; J gene: TRBJ1-5; CDR3 protein: CASSRTGLRQPQHF; CDR3 DNA: TGTGCCAGCAGTCGAACAGGGTTACGGCAGCCCCAGCATTTT
clone size: once; V gene: TRBV2; D gene: TRBD1; J gene: TRBJ1-6; CDR3 protein: CASSPGTGSPLHF; CDR3 DNA: TGTGCCAGCAGTCCCGGGACAGGTTCACCCCTCCACTTT
clone size: .; V gene: TRBV10-3; D gene: .; J gene: TRBJ1-2; CDR3 protein: CAISESTGSGTYGYTF; CDR3 DNA: TGTGCCATCAGTGAGTCCACAGGGTCCGGTACCTATGGCTACACCTTC
clone size: .; V gene: TRBV30; D gene: TRBD2; J gene: TRBJ2-7; CDR3 protein: CAWTSGGFYEQYF; CDR3 DNA: TGTGCCTGGACTAGCGGGGGGTTCTACGAGCAGTACTTC
clone size: .; V gene: TRBV5-4; D gene: .; J gene: TRBJ2-4; CDR3 protein: CASSLGVMGTSHIQYF; CDR3 DNA: TGTGCCAGCAGCTTGGGGGTGATGGGGACATCCCACATTCAGTACTTC